This T cell receptor beta chain was sequenced for a study of T-cell memory formation after mild COVID-19. Study-wide findings and caveats: Clones which contracted sat mainly in CM and EM if CD4+, and in EMRA if CD8+.

This clonotype has only a few counts. The antigen is not known. 5'RACE with constant-segment primers yielded barcoded, UMI-tagged TCR alpha and TCR beta cDNA libraries. TCRdb independently ran MiXCR on the 5' RACE reads; one entry per CDR3 protein. Among approximately 230,000 distinct CDR3 sequences listed, around 15% were seen once. Germline V gives CDR1 SGHRS, CDR2 YFSETQ. V dropped 5 bases and J dropped 5 bases, with 19 bases sitting between them. The CDR3 totals 15 residues. The chain carries TRBV5-1 and TRBJ2-5; possibly TRBD2 for D (7 bases). The receptor was isolated from a man aged 18 to 29 who had mild COVID-19 (a few samples of this study predate the infection). Cell type and time point are not known. Input material: PBMCs or a T cell subset sorted from them (not recorded which). In nucleotides, the CDR3 is TGCGCCAGCAGTTGGATGACGGGGGGCCCGGAGACCCAGTACTTC. Translated: CASSWMTGGPETQYF.